The 30 T cell receptor beta chains reported below all come from one sample, sequenced in a study of blood T cell repertoires in COVID-19. Libraries were prepared by immunoSEQ multiplex PCR; TCRdb keeps only in-frame clonotypes and omits some of them. The sample consists of about 75,000 clones, roughly 87% of them appearing once. The sequenced material came from peripheral blood. The receptors shown here come from a woman between 45 and 60 years old with acute or convalescent COVID-19.

The V gene is TRBV3-1 (or the pseudogene TRBV3-2), the J gene TRBJ2-7, with 9 nucleotides matching TRBD2. The CDR3 runs to 16 residues. Looked up from germline, CDR1 is LGHDT and CDR2 is YNNKEL (reference sequence). The V and J ends lost 3 bases and 5 bases, in that order; junction bases with no gene match: 11. As DNA, the CDR3 is TGTGCCAGCAGCCAGGGCTATAGCGGGAGAGGCAACGAGCAGTACTTC. Its translation: CASSQGYSGRGNEQYF.

V and J are TRBV28 and TRBJ2-3; TRBD1 matches at 7 bases. CDR1 is MDHEN, CDR2 SYDVKM, per germline. The CDR3 is 18 residues long. J gave up 0 bases and V 8 bases, and 17 bases lay outside the gene matches. CDR3 in amino acids: CASARSADRVSSTDTQYF. The CDR3 bases are TGTGCCAGCGCACGGTCAGCTGACAGGGTATCTAGCACAGATACGCAGTATTTT.

J is TRBJ2-7 and V is TRBV6-5; no definite D call. Trimming stripped 4 bases from V and 3 bases from J, with 16 bases between. This CDR3 has 15 residues. Germline V lookup: CDR1 MNHEY, CDR2 SVGAGI. The CDR3 here is CASSSRLELDYEQYF. Written as DNA, the CDR3 is TGTGCCAGCAGTTCACGACTGGAGCTCGACTACGAGCAGTACTTC.

This rearrangement joins TRBV29-1 to TRBJ1-4; the D gene is possibly TRBD1 (6 bases). The CDR3 covers 17 residues. Germline-derived CDR1 and CDR2 are SQVTM and ANQGSEA. V was trimmed by 1 base and J by 1 base, leaving 16 bases between them. CDR3: CSVEGSQGGETNEKLFF. CDR3 DNA: TGCAGCGTTGAAGGGTCACAGGGCGGTGAAACTAATGAAAAACTGTTTTTT.

The gene calls are TRBV5-1 and TRBJ1-4, with TRBD1 matching over 7 bases. The germline V gene encodes CDR1 SGHRS and CDR2 YFSETQ. The CDR3 consists of 14 residues. The junction had 7 bases not matched to a gene; V was cut back by 4 bases and J by 7 bases. CDR3 region: CASSTGQAVEKLFF. The CDR3 DNA sequence: TGCGCCAGCAGCACAGGACAGGCGGTTGAAAAACTGTTTTTT.

J is TRBJ1-3 and V is TRBV5-1, with D perhaps matching TRBD1 (5 bases). The CDR3 is made up of 17 amino acids. V was cut by 3 bases and J by 4 bases, with 20 bases left in between. Germline CDR1 reads SGHRS; CDR2 reads YFSETQ. CDR3 protein: CASSSIHPDTRGNTIYF. The CDR3 region has the DNA TGCGCCAGCAGCTCTATACACCCGGACACCCGAGGAAACACCATATATTTT.

The chain has TRBV6-2 or TRBV6-3 and TRBJ1-1, with D possibly TRBD1 on 5 matching bases. V was clipped by 0 bases and J by 5 bases, with 19 bases between them. Germline V gene data show CDR1 as MNHEY and CDR2 as SVGEGT. CDR3 length: 17 residues. The CDR3 DNA is TGTGCCAGCAGTTACTCGAGTAGGGGAGGGTCGCTAACTGAAGCTTTCTTT. It yields the protein CASSYSSRGGSLTEAFF.

This clone was detected only a few times. The V call is TRBV27, the J call TRBJ2-3; possible D gene TRBD1, 6 bases. This CDR3 spans 15 amino acids. Deletions cut 9 bases from V and 1 base from J, with 17 bases between. Germline lookup yields CDR1 MNHEY and CDR2 SMNVEV (reference sequence). The CDR3 region is CASRPGAQRTDTQYF. CDR3 sequence (DNA): TGTGCCAGTCGACCAGGGGCCCAGCGCACAGATACGCAGTATTTT.

This clone was counted only a few times. J is TRBJ1-6 and V is TRBV27, with D possibly TRBD1 on 5 matching bases. CDR1 and CDR2 from the germline V gene are MNHEY and SMNVEV (reference sequence). Trimming removed 6 bases from V and 12 bases from J, with 21 bases in between. This CDR3 has 15 residues. In DNA, the CDR3 is TGTGCCAGCAGACACGCAGGGAGGGGAGAATTACCCCTCCACTTT. Translation: CASRHAGRGELPLHF.

This clone was seen only a few times. This chain joins TRBV6-1 and TRBJ2-1, with no clear D. Germline CDR1 reads MNHNS; CDR2 reads SASEGT. V was shortened by 4 bases and J by 3 bases, with 16 bases between the two germline ends. The CDR3 is made up of 16 amino acids. The CDR3 sequence: CASSVSLQPFYNEQFF. The CDR3 DNA reads TGTGCCAGCAGTGTGTCCCTACAGCCATTCTACAATGAGCAGTTCTTC.

This clone qualifies as medium-sized. V gene TRBV4-1 combines with J gene TRBJ1-1; D is unresolved. Germline V gives CDR1 MGHRA, CDR2 YSYEKL. CDR3 size: 15 residues. V lost 2 bases and J 3 bases, leaving 13 bases between the germline ends. CDR3 sequence: CASSQNPNRDTEAFF. The DNA of the CDR3 is TGCGCCAGCAGCCAAAACCCAAACCGGGACACTGAAGCTTTCTTT.

J is TRBJ2-2 and V is TRBV7-9; D might be TRBD1 (5 bases). CDR3 length: 15 residues. Trimming stripped 0 bases from V and 5 bases from J, with 10 bases between. In germline, CDR1 is SEHNR, CDR2 FQNEAQ (reference sequence). CDR3 DNA: TGTGCCAGCAGCTTAGCGGGGCAGGGTACCGGGGAGCTGTTTTTT. The encoded protein is CASSLAGQGTGELFF.

The chain is built from TRBV7-8 and TRBJ2-1; a weak D match, TRBD2 (6 bases). Germline V gene lookup returns CDR1 SGHVS and CDR2 FQNEAQ. V lost 3 bases, J lost 4 bases, and 13 bases lay in between. CDR3 length: 15 amino acids. The CDR3 DNA sequence: TGTGCCAGCAGCTTGGGGACTGCAAATTACAATGAGCAGTTCTTC. Protein: CASSLGTANYNEQFF.

The CDR3 coding sequence is TGTGCCAGCACGCCAGGAGGTCCCATGAACACTGAAGCTTTCTTT. Its protein product is CASTPGGPMNTEAFF. This chain uses TRBV19 with TRBJ1-1; no firm D call. CDR3 size: 15 residues. Trimming removed 9 bases at V and 0 bases at J, with 17 bases between. The germline CDR1 and CDR2 sequences are LNHDA and SQIVND (reference sequence).

This clone was detected only a few times. The genes are TRBV7-9 and TRBJ2-7, with D uncertain. V was trimmed by 5 bases and J by 2 bases, leaving 13 bases between them. The CDR3 sequence is 14 residues long. Germline V gene data show CDR1 as SEHNR and CDR2 as FQNEAQ (reference sequence). The CDR3 sequence: CASSPAPMAYEQYF. Here the CDR3 DNA reads TGTGCCAGCAGCCCCGCGCCGATGGCCTACGAGCAGTACTTC. The complete variable domain, with remaining parts taken from reference TRBV7-9 and TRBJ2-7, reads DTGVSQNPRHKITKRGQNVTFRCDPISEHNRLYWYRQTLGQGPEFLTYFQNEAQLEKSRLLSDRFSAERPKGSFSTLEIQRTEQGDSAMYLCASSPAPMAYEQYFGPGTRLTVT.

The rearrangement joins TRBV7-9 to TRBJ2-5; perhaps TRBD2 as D (6 bases). Trimming took 1 base from V and 5 from J, leaving 11 bases between them. Germline values: CDR1 SEHNR, CDR2 FQNEAQ (reference sequence). CDR3 length equals 14 residues. As DNA, the CDR3 is TGTGCCAGCAGCTTAGAGGGGAGGTGGGAGACCCAGTACTTC. Its protein product is CASSLEGRWETQYF.

This chain joins TRBV7-9 and TRBJ1-2; a possible D gene is TRBD1 (6 bases). Germline loops: CDR1 SEHNR, CDR2 FQNEAQ (reference sequence). The CDR3 runs to 15 residues. The V end was cut by 5 bases, the J end by 4 bases, with 17 bases between. CDR3 in amino acids: CASSHSRGRAYGYTF. In nucleotides, the CDR3 is TGTGCCAGCAGCCATTCCAGGGGTCGCGCCTATGGCTACACCTTC.

The V gene is TRBV9, the J gene TRBJ1-6; the D is unclear. CDR1 SGDLS and CDR2 YYNGEE come from the germline V gene. This CDR3 region has 16 residues. Between the trimmed V and J ends, which lost 0 bases and 7 bases, there was a span of 14 bases. The CDR3, as DNA: TGTGCCAGCAGCGTAGGGGGAGACCCGCGGAATTCACCCCTCCACTTT. Amino acids: CASSVGGDPRNSPLHF.

This chain joins TRBV30 and TRBJ1-4; D is possibly TRBD1 (5 bases). Germline loops: CDR1 GTSNPN, CDR2 SVGIG (reference sequence). The CDR3 is 17 residues long. Trimming stripped 3 bases from V and 2 bases from J, with 19 bases between. The CDR3 nucleotides read TGTGCCTGGAGCACGGTCAGTCGGGGGAGGACTAATGAAAAACTGTTTTTT. Its protein is CAWSTVSRGRTNEKLFF.

This chain links TRBV10-2 with TRBJ1-5, with D possibly TRBD1 on 6 matching bases. The CDR3 loop spans 13 amino acids. The V end lost 2 bases, the J end lost 10 bases, and 12 bases lay between the germline ends. Per germline, CDR1 WSHSY and CDR2 SAAADI. Here the CDR3 reads CASSERRGLPQHF. The CDR3 bases are TGCGCCAGCAGTGAGAGGCGGGGGCTTCCCCAGCATTTT.

The rearrangement uses TRBV7-9 and TRBJ2-7; the D gene is possibly TRBD2 (6 bases). CDR1 is SEHNR and CDR2 is FQNEAQ in the germline V gene (reference sequence). V lost 5 bases, J lost 4 bases, and 21 bases lay in between. This CDR3 is built from 16 residues. The CDR3 DNA is TGTGCCAGCAGCCCAACCGGGGGTAGCGAGGGTTACGAGCAGTACTTC. Amino acids: CASSPTGGSEGYEQYF.

V gene TRBV28 combines with J gene TRBJ1-5, with a tentative D call TRBD1 (6 bases). Germline V gives CDR1 MDHEN, CDR2 SYDVKM. The V gene lost 6 bases and the J gene lost 0 bases, with 15 bases spanning the gap. CDR3 length equals 16 residues. As DNA, the CDR3 is TGTGCCAGCAGCCACTACAGGGCCCTTAGCAATCAGCCCCAGCATTTT. This codes for CASSHYRALSNQPQHF.

The CDR3 DNA reads TGTGCCAGTAGTATGCTAGCGGGAGTGTTGGTTGAGCAGTTCTTC. Translated, it gives CASSMLAGVLVEQFF. The V gene is TRBV19, the J gene TRBJ2-1; 10 bases are shared with TRBD2. CDR1 LNHDA and CDR2 SQIVND come from the germline V gene (reference sequence). The V segment lost 3 bases and the J segment 9 bases; nucleotides outside the gene matches: 8. The CDR3 length is 15 residues.

This clone was recorded a few times. In DNA, the CDR3 is TGCGCCAGCAGCTGGGGGGTGGAGAACACTGAAGCTTTCTTT. It translates to CASSWGVENTEAFF. The V gene is TRBV5-1, the J gene TRBJ1-1; perhaps TRBD1 as D (5 bases). Germline V CDR1 and CDR2: SGHRS, YFSETQ. CDR3 length: 14 residues. Deletions cut 3 bases from V and 1 base from J, with 10 bases between.

This clone was observed once. This chain connects TRBV6-5 to TRBJ1-1; weak D call: TRBD1 (5 bases). This CDR3 contains 13 residues. Trimming took 6 bases from V and 6 from J, leaving 14 bases between them. Germline loops: CDR1 MNHEY, CDR2 SVGAGI. The CDR3 spells CASSRGSGAEAFF. Written as DNA, the CDR3 is TGTGCCAGCAGCCGGGGCAGCGGGGCTGAAGCTTTCTTT.

The CDR3 DNA is TGTGCCAGCAGCTTCGGACTGACACAAAGCACAGATACGCAGTATTTT. The encoded protein is CASSFGLTQSTDTQYF. The chain has TRBV5-6 and TRBJ2-3, with D perhaps matching TRBD2 (5 bases). Trimming left V 2 bases short and J 0 bases short, with 13 bases between. Per the germline V gene, CDR1 is SGHDT and CDR2 is YYEEEE. CDR3 size: 16 residues.

The rearrangement links TRBV19 to TRBJ1-2, with D maybe TRBD1 (5 bases). This CDR3 spans 14 amino acids. Germline CDR1 and CDR2: LNHDA and SQIVND (reference sequence). With 6 bases removed from V and 5 bases from J, the gap between germline ends came to 16 bases. The CDR3 coding sequence is TGTGCCAGTAGCCACGACTCGACAGTTTATGGCTACACCTTC. Translation: CASSHDSTVYGYTF.

V usage is TRBV5-5 and J usage is TRBJ2-1, with a weak D call TRBD2 (5 bases). This CDR3 is 13 amino acids long. Germline lookup yields CDR1 SGHKS and CDR2 YYEKEE (reference sequence). Trimming took off 0 bases at V and 16 bases at J, with 17 bases between the two ends. The CDR3 DNA reads as TGTGCCAGCAGCTTGGGAGAAGGACTCATGCAATTCTTC. Protein: CASSLGEGLMQFF.

The chain uses TRBV2 and TRBJ1-4; D is perhaps TRBD1 (6 bases). This CDR3 is built from 13 residues. Per germline, CDR1 SNHLY and CDR2 FYNNEI. V lost 4 bases and J 7 bases, leaving 10 bases between the germline ends. The CDR3 sequence is CASSGTGSEKLFF. CDR3 nucleotide sequence: TGTGCCAGCAGTGGCACAGGGTCTGAAAAACTGTTTTTT.

The count of this clone is one. The chain links TRBV7-2 to TRBJ2-7; the D gene is possibly TRBD1 (6 bases). Trimming took 1 base from V and 0 from J, leaving 19 bases between them. This CDR3 region has 18 residues. Per the germline V gene, CDR1 is SGHTA and CDR2 is FQGNSA. CDR3 loop: CASSLVAGDPTSSYEQYF. CDR3 bases: TGTGCCAGCAGCTTAGTCGCAGGGGACCCAACATCCTCCTACGAGCAGTACTTC.